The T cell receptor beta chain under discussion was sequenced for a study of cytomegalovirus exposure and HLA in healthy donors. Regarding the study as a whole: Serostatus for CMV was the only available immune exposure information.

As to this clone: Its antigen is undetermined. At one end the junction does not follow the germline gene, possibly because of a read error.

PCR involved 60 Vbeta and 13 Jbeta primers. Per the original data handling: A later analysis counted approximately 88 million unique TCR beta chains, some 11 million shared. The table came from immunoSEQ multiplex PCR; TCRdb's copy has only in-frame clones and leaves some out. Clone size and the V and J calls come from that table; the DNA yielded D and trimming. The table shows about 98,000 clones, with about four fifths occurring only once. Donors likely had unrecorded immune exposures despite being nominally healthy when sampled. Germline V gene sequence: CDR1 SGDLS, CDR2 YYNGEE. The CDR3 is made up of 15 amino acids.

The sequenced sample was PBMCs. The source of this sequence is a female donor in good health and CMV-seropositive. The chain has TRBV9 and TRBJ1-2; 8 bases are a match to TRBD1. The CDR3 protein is CASSSDRGIGYGYPF. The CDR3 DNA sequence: TGTGCCAGCAGTTCCGACAGGGGTATCGGCTATGGCTACCCCTTC. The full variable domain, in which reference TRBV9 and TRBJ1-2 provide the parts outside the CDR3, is DSGVTQTPKHLITATGQRVTLRCSPRSGDLSVYWYQQSLDQGLQFLIQYYNGEERAKGNILERFSAQQFPDLHSELNLSSLELGDSALYFCASSSDRGIGYGYPFGSGTRLTVV.